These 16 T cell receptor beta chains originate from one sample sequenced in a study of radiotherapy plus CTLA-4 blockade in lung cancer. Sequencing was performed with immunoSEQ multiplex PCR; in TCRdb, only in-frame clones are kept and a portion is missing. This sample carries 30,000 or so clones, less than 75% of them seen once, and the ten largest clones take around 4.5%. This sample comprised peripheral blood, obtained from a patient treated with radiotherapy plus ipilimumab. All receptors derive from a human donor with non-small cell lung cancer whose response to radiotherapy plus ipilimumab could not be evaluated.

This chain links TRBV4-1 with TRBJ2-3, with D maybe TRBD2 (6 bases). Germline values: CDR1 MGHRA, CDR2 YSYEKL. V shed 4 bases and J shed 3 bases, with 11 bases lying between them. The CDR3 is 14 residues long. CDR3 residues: CASSRVGTTDTQYF. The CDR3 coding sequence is TGCGCCAGCAGCCGGGTCGGGACTACAGATACGCAGTATTTT.

CDR3: CASRKITGSGNQPQHF. CDR3 nucleotide sequence: TGTGCCAGTAGAAAGATCACAGGGTCGGGCAATCAGCCCCAGCATTTT. The V and J genes are TRBV19 and TRBJ1-5; tentative D call: TRBD1 (6 bases). The CDR3 spans 16 residues. Trimming took 6 bases from V and 2 from J, leaving 17 bases between them. Looked up from germline, CDR1 is LNHDA and CDR2 is SQIVND (reference sequence).

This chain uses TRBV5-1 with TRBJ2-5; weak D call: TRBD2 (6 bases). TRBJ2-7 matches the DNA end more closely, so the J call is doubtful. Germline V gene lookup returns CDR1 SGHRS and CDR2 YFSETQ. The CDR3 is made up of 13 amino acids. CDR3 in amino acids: CASSWGLHYEQYF. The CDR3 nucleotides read TGCGCCAGCAGCTGGGGACTTCACTACGAGCAGTACTTC.

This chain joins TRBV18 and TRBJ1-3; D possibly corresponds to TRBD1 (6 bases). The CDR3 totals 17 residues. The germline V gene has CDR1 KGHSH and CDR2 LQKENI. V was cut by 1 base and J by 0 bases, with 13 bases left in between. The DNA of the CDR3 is TGTGCCAGCTCACCACGGACAGCCTTTCTCTCTGGAAACACCATATATTTT. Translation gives CASSPRTAFLSGNTIYF.

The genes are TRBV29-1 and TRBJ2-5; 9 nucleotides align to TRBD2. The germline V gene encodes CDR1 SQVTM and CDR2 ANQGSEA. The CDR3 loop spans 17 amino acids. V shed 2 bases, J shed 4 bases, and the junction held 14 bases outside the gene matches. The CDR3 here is CSVESRPSGTWGETQYF. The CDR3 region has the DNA TGCAGCGTTGAAAGCAGGCCTAGCGGGACTTGGGGAGAGACCCAGTACTTC.

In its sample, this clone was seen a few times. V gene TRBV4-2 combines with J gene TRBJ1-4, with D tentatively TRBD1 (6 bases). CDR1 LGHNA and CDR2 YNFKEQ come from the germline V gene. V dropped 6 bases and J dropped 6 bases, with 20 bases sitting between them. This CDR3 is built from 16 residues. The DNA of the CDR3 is TGTGCCAGCAGTCTGGGGCTCAGGGGCACGGATGAAAAACTGTTTTTT. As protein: CASSLGLRGTDEKLFF.

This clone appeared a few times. The CDR3 loop reads CASSEWAQGGLASYEQYF. The CDR3 coding sequence is TGTGCCAGCAGTGAATGGGCCCAGGGGGGTCTTGCGTCCTACGAGCAGTACTTC. The chain uses TRBV25-1 and TRBJ2-7, with a weak D call TRBD1 (7 bases). The CDR3 is 18 amino acids. Germline V gene lookup returns CDR1 MGHDK and CDR2 SYGVNS. Trimming took off 1 base at V and 1 base at J, with 20 bases between the two ends.

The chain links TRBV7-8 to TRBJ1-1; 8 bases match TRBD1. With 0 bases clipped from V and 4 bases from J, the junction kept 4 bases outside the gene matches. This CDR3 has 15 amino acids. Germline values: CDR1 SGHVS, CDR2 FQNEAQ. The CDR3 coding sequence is TGTGCCAGCAGCTTAGCGACAGGGGTCGCCACTGAAGCTTTCTTT. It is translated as CASSLATGVATEAFF.

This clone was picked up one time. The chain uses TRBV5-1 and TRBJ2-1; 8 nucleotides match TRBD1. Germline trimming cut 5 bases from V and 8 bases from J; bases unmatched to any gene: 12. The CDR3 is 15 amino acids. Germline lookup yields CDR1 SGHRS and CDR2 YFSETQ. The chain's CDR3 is CASSRTGILNDEQFF. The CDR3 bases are TGCGCCAGCAGTAGGACAGGGATTTTAAACGATGAGCAGTTCTTC. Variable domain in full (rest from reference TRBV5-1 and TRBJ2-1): KAGVTQTPRYLIKTRGQQVTLSCSPISGHRSVSWYQQTPGQGLQFLFEYFSETQRNKGNFPGRFSGRQFSNSRSEMNVSTLELGDSALYLCASSRTGILNDEQFFGPGTRLTVL.

Here the CDR3 reads CASSKRVGSYEQYF. In DNA form, the CDR3 reads TGTGCCAGCAGTAAGCGAGTGGGCTCCTACGAGCAGTACTTC. This chain connects TRBV6-1 to TRBJ2-7, with unresolved D. CDR3 length: 14 amino acids. Per germline, CDR1 MNHNS and CDR2 SASEGT. The V end lost 5 bases, the J end lost 0 bases, and 11 bases lay between the germline ends.

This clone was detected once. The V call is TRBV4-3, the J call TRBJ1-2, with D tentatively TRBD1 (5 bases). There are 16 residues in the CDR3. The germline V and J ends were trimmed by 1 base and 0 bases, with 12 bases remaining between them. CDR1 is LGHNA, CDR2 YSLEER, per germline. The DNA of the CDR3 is TGCGCCAGCAGCCAAGTTGGGACTGTCCCTAACTATGGCTACACCTTC. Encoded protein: CASSQVGTVPNYGYTF.

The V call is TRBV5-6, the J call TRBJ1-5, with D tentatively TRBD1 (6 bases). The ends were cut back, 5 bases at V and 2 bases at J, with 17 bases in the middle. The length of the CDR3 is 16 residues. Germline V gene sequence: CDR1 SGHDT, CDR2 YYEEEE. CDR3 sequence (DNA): TGTGCCAGCAGTTTACGATGGGGGCTCGGCAATCAGCCCCAGCATTTT. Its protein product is CASSLRWGLGNQPQHF. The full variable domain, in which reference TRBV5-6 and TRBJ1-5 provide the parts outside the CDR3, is DAGVTQSPTHLIKTRGQQVTLRCSPKSGHDTVSWYQQALGQGPQFIFQYYEEEERQRGNFPDRFSGHQFPNYSSELNVNALLLGDSALYLCASSLRWGLGNQPQHFGDGTRLSIL.

The CDR3 is CASSSGTGFNKNIQYF. In nucleotides, the CDR3 is TGCGCCAGCAGCTCCGGAACAGGGTTCAACAAAAACATTCAGTACTTC. This chain links TRBV5-1 with TRBJ2-4; possibly TRBD1 for D (6 bases). The CDR3 contains 16 residues. The germline V gene has CDR1 SGHRS and CDR2 YFSETQ. The germline V and J ends were trimmed by 3 bases and 3 bases, with 16 bases remaining between them.

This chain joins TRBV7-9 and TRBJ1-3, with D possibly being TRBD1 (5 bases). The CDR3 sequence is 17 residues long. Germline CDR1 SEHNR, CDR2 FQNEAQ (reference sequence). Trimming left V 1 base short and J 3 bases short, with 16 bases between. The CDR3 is CASSLGSPGFFGNTIYF. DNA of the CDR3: TGTGCCAGCAGCTTAGGGTCCCCAGGGTTCTTTGGAAACACCATATATTTT.

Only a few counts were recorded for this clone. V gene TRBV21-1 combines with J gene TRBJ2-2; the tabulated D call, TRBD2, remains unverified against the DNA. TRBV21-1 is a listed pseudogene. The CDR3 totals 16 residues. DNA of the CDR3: TGTGCCAGCAGCAAAATAAAGGCTAGCGGGACCGGGGAGCTGTTTTTT. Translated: CASSKIKASGTGELFF.

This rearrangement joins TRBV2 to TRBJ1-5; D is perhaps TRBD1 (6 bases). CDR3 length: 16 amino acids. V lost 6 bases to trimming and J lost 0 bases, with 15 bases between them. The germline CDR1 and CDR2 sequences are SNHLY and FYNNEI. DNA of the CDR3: TGTGCCAGCAGATCGGGGGGCACGTATAGCAATCAGCCCCAGCATTTT. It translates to CASRSGGTYSNQPQHF.